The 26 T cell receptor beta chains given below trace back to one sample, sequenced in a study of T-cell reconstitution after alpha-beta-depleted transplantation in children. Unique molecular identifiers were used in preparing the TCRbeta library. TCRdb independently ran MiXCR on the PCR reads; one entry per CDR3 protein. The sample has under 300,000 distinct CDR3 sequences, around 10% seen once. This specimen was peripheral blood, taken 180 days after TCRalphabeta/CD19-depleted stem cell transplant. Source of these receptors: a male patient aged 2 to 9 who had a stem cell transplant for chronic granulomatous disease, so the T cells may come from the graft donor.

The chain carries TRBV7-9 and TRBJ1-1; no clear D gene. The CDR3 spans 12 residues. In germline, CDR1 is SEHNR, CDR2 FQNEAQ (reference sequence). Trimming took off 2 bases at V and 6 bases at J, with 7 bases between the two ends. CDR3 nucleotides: TGTGCCAGCAGCTTACTGTCCTCTGAAGCTTTCTTT. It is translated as CASSLLSSEAFF.

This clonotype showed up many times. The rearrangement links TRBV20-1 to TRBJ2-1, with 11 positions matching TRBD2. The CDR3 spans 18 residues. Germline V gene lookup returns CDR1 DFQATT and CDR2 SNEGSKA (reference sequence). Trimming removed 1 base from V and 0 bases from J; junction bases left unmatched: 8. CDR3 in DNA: TGCAGTGCTAGAGTCCCTAGCGGGGGGCCGAGCTCCTACAATGAGCAGTTCTTC. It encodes CSARVPSGGPSSYNEQFF.

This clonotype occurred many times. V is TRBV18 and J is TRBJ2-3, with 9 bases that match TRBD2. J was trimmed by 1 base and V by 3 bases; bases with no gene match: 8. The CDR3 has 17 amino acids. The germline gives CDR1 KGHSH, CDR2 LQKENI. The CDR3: CASSPRTSVTGTDTQYF. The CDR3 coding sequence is TGTGCCAGCTCACCCAGGACTAGCGTTACGGGCACAGATACGCAGTATTTT.

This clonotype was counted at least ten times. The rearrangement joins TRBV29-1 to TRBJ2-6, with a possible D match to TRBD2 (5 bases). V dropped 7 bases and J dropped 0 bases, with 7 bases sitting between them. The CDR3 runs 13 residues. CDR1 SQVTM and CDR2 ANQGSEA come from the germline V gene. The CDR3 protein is CSGRDSGANVLTF. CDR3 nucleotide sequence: TGCAGCGGCCGGGACTCTGGGGCCAACGTCCTGACTTTC.

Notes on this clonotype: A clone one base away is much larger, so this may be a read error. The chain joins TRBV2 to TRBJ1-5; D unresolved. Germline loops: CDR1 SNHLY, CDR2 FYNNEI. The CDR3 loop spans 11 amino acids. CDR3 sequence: CASSINQPHHF. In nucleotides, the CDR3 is TGTGCCAGCAGCATCAATCAGCCCCACCATTTT.

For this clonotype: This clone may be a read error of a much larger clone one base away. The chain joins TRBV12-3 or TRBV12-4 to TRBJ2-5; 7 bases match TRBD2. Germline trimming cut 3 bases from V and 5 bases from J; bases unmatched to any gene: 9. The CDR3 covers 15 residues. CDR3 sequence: CASSFGGGLWETQYF. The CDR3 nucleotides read TGTGCCAGCAGTTTTGGGGGAGGGCTCTGGGAGACCCAGTACTTC.

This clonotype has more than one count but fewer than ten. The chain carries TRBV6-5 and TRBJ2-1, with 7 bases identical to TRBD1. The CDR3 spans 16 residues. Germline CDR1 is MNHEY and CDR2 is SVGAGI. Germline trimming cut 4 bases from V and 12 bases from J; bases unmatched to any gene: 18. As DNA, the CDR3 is TGTGCCAGCAGTTCCGAAGACAGGGTCGGCTTGATCTCGCAGTTCTTC. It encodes CASSSEDRVGLISQFF.

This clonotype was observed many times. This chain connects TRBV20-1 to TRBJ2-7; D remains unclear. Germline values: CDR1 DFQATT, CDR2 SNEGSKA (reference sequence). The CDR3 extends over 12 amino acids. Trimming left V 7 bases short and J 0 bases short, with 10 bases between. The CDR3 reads CSVEASSYEQYF. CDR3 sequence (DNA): TGCAGTGTGGAAGCAAGCTCCTACGAGCAGTACTTC.

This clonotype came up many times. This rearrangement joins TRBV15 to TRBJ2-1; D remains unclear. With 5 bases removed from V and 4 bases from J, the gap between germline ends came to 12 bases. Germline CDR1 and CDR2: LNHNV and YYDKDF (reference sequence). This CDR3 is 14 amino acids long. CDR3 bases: TGTGCCACCAGCCCGGTAGGCCTTTACAATGAGCAGTTCTTC. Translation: CATSPVGLYNEQFF.

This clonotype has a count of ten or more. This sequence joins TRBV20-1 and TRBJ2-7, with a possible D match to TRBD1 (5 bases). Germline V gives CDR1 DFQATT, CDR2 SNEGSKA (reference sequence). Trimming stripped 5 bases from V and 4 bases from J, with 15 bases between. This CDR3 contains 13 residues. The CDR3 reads CSARPIQGYEQYF. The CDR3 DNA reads TGCAGTGCTCGCCCGATTCAGGGTTACGAGCAGTACTTC.

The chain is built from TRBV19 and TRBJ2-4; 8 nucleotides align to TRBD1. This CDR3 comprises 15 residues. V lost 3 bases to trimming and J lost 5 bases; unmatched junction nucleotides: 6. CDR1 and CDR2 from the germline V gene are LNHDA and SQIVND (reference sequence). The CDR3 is CASSIPGTGENIQYF. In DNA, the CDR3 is TGTGCCAGTAGTATCCCCGGGACAGGCGAAAACATTCAGTACTTC.

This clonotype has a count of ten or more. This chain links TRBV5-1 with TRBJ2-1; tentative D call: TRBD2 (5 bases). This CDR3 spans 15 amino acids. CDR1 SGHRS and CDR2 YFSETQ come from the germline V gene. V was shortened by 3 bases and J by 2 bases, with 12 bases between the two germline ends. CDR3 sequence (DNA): TGCGCCAGCAGCTGGGCGAGGGAGCCCTACAATGAGCAGTTCTTC. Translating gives CASSWAREPYNEQFF.

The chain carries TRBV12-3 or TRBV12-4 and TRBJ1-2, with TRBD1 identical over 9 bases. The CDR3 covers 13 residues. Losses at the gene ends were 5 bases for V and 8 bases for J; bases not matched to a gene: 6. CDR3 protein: CASSPGTGSGYTF. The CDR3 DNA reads TGTGCCAGCAGTCCTGGGACAGGGAGCGGCTACACCTTC.

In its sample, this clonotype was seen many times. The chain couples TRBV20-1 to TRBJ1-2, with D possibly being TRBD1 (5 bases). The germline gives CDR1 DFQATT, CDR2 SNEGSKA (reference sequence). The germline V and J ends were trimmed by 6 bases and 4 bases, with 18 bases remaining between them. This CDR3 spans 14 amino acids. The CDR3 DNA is TGCAGTGCCCAATTGGGGGGTGTGGGCTATGGCTACACCTTC. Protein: CSAQLGGVGYGYTF.

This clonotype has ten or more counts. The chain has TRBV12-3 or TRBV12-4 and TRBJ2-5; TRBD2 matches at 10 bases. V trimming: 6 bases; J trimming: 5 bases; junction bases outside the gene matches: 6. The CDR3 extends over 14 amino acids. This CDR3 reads CASRQRGGLETQYF. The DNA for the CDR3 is TGTGCCAGCAGACAGCGGGGGGGCCTTGAGACCCAGTACTTC.

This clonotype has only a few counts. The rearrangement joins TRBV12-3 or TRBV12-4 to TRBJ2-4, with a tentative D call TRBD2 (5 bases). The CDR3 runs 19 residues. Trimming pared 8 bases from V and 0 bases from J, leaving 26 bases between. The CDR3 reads CASFLVPPGMSLAKNIQYF. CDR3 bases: TGTGCCAGCTTTCTAGTCCCTCCCGGGATGTCACTAGCCAAAAACATTCAGTACTTC.

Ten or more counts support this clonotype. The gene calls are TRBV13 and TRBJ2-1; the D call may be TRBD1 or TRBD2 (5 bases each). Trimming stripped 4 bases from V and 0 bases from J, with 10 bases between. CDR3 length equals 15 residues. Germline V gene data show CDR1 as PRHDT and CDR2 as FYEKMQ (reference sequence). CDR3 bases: TGTGCCAGCAGCTCTCGGGGCCACTCCTACAATGAGCAGTTCTTC. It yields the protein CASSSRGHSYNEQFF.

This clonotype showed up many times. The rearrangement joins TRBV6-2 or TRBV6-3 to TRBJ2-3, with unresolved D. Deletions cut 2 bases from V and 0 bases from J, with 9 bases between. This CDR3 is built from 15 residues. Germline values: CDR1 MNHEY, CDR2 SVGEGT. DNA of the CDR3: TGTGCCAGCAGTTACGTGGGCCAGAGCACAGATACGCAGTATTTT. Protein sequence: CASSYVGQSTDTQYF.

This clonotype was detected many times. The chain's CDR3 is CASSGKTSGSLSDTQYF. The CDR3, as DNA: TGCGCCAGCAGCGGAAAGACTAGCGGGTCCCTCTCAGATACGCAGTATTTT. J is TRBJ2-3 and V is TRBV5-1, with 10 bases matching TRBD2. Per germline, CDR1 SGHRS and CDR2 YFSETQ. J gave up 4 bases and V 4 bases, and 12 bases lay outside the gene matches. This CDR3 has 17 residues.

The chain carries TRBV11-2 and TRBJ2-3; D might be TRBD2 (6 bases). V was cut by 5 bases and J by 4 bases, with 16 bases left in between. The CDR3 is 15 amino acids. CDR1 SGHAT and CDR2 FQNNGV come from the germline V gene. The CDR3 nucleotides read TGTGCCAGCAGCCTGCAATCGGCGGGACCAGATACGCAGTATTTT. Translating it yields CASSLQSAGPDTQYF.

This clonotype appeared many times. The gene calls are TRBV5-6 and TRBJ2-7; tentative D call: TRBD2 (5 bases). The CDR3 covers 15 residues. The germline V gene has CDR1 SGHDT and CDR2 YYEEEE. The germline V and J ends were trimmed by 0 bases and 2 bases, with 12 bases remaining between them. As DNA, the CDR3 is TGTGCCAGCAGCTTGGAAGCGGAAAGGCCCTACGAGCAGTACTTC. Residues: CASSLEAERPYEQYF.

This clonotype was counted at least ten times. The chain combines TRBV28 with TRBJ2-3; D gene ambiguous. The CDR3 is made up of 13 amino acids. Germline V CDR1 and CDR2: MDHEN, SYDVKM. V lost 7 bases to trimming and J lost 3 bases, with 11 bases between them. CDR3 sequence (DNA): TGTGCCAGCATTGGGCGGCGGACAGATACGCAGTATTTT. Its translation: CASIGRRTDTQYF.

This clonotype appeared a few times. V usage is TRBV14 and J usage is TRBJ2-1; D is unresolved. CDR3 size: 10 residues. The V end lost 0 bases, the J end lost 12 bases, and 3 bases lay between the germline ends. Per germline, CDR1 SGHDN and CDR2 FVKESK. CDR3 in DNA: TGTGCCAGCAGCCAAGATAGGCAGTTCTTC. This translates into CASSQDRQFF.

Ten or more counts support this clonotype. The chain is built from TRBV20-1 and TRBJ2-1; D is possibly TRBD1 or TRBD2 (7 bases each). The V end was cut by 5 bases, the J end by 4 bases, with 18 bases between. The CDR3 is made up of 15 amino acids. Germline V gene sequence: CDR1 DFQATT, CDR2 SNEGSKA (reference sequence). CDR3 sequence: CSAPRGGQTYNEQFF. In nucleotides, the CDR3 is TGCAGTGCTCCGAGGGGGGGACAGACTTACAATGAGCAGTTCTTC.

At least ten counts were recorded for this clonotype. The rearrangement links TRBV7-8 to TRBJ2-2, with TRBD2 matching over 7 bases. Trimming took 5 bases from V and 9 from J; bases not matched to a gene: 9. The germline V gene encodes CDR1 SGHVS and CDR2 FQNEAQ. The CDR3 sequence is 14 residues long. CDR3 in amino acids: CASSLGREGRELFF. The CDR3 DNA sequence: TGTGCCAGCAGCCTAGGCAGGGAGGGCCGGGAGCTGTTTTTT.

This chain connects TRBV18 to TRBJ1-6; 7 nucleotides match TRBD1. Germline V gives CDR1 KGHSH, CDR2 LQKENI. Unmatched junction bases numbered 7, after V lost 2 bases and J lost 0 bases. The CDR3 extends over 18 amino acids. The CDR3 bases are TGTGCCAGCTCACCAACAGGGGAAACGAGCTCCTATAATTCACCCCTCCACTTT. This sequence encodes CASSPTGETSSYNSPLHF.